This T cell receptor (beta chain) was captured in a study of OX40 agonist ivuxolimab in advanced cancers. As for the study in general: The dose of intravenous ivuxolimab that patients received every 2 weeks ranged from 0.01 to 10 mg/kg. The diagnoses of dose-escalation patients were hepatocellular carcinoma, melanoma, renal cell or head and neck cancer. Study-wide results and limits: Low normalized T-cell clonal expansion was additionally recorded for some nonresponders. Both blood CD4+ and CD8+ T cells showed clonal growth by week 6 at 0.1 to 3.0 mg/kg.

TCRdb keeps only in-frame clones here, not all; method: immunoSEQ multiplex PCR. The table has approximately 65,000 clones, 87% seen once; the top ten hold around 0.78%. Notes on this clone: No antigen is known for it.

From germline, CDR1 is KGHSH and CDR2 LQKENI. V gave up 3 bases and J gave up 7 bases; unmatched junction bases: 10. The CDR3 runs to 16 residues. This sequence joins TRBV18 and TRBJ2-1; 9 positions match TRBD2. The source of this sequence is an adult with an advanced solid tumor such as melanoma, head and neck, liver or kidney cancer. This sample comprised CD4+ or CD8+ T cells sorted from blood, obtained in a trial of the OX40 agonist ivuxolimab. The CDR3 reads CASSPPSGGLKNEQFF. Here the CDR3 DNA reads TGTGCCAGCTCACCCCCCAGCGGGGGGTTGAAGAATGAGCAGTTCTTC.